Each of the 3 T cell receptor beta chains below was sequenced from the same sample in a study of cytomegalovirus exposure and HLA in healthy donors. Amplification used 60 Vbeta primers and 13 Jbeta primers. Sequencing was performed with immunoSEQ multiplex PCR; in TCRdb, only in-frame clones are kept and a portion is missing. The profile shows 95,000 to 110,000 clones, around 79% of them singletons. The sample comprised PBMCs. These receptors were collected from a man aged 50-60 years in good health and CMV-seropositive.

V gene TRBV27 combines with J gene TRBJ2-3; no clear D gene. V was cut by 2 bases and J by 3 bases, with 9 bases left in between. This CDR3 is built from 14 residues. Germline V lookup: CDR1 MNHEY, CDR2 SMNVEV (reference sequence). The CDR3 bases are TGTGCCAGCAGTTTAGGTCTGGCAACAGATACGCAGTATTTT. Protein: CASSLGLATDTQYF.

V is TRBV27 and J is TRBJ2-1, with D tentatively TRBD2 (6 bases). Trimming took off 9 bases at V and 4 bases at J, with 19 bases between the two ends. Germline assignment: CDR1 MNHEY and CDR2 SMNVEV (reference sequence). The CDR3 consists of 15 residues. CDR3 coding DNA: TGTGCCAGTCACTTTCTAGCGAGCGGATACAATGAGCAGTTCTTC. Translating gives CASHFLASGYNEQFF.

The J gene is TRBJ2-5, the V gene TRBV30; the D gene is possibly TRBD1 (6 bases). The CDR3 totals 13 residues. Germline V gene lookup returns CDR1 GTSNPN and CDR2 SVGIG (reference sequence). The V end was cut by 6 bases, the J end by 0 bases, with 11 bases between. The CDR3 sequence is CACSTGHQETQYF. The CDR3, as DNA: TGTGCCTGTTCCACAGGGCACCAAGAGACCCAGTACTTC.